This passage covers 9 T cell receptor beta chains from one sample sequenced in a study of tumor and adjacent non-tumor tissue in lung cancer. A modified ARM-PCR protocol with three rounds of nested PCR amplified TCRbeta. TCRdb redid the calling of the multiplex PCR reads with MiXCR, one entry per CDR3 protein. This sample yields some 100,000 distinct CDR3 sequences, of which 75% to 85% are seen a single time; 30% belongs to the top ten. This sample's RNA came from whole unsorted tissue. More than 3 cm separated this lung sample from the edge of the tumor. Sequencing was done on a sample of distant non-tumor lung tissue. These receptors were collected from a man aged 60-69 years with small cell lung cancer.

Concerning this clonotype: A much larger clone lies a single base off, so this may be a read error. This chain uses TRBV5-1 with TRBJ2-1, with 8 positions matching TRBD1. Germline V lookup: CDR1 SGHRS, CDR2 YFSETQ. CDR3 size: 15 residues. Here the CDR3 reads CASSLAGGTYNGQFF. CDR3 nucleotides: TGCGCCAGCAGCTTGGCAGGGGGCACCTACAATGGGCAGTTCTTC. Looking up the rest from reference TRBV5-1 and TRBJ2-1 gives the full variable domain: KAGVTQTPRYLIKTRGQQVTLSCSPISGHRSVSWYQQTPGQGLQFLFEYFSETQRNKGNFPGRFSGRQFSNSRSEMNVSTLELGDSALYLCASSLAGGTYNGQFFGPGTRLTVL.

About this clonotype: A much more abundant neighbour one base away suggests this may be a read error. The chain carries TRBV6-1 and TRBJ1-2; TRBD1 is a possible D gene (5 bases). The germline V gene encodes CDR1 MNHNS and CDR2 SASEGT. There are 14 residues in the CDR3. DNA for the CDR3: TGTACCAGCAACCCCTCGGGGGTAAACTATGGCTACACCTTC. Amino acids: CTSNPSGVNYGYTF.

The chain uses TRBV11-2 and TRBJ1-1; D unclear. The CDR3 length is 15 residues. The germline CDR1 and CDR2 sequences are SGHAT and FQNNGV. V was cut by 2 bases and J by 2 bases, with 12 bases left in between. The CDR3 spells CASSLIAGGNTEAFF. CDR3 DNA sequence: TGTGCCAGCAGCTTAATAGCCGGCGGTAACACTGAAGCTTTCTTT.

With respect to this clonotype: One end of the junction fails to match germline, which may point to a read error. The chain uses TRBV6-1 and TRBJ2-1; no firm D call. The CDR3 extends over 14 amino acids. Germline CDR1 is MNHNS and CDR2 is SASEGT. The CDR3 DNA reads as TGTACCAGCATCTTTAGCTGGAGCAGGAATGAGCAGTTCTTC. Its protein product is CTSIFSWSRNEQFF.

To note about this clonotype: Its ends do not fully match the called genes, so a read error is possible. The gene calls are TRBV9 and TRBJ2-1, with a possible D match to TRBD1 (5 bases). The CDR3 is made up of 13 amino acids. CDR1 and CDR2 from the germline V gene are SGDLS and YYNGEE. CDR3 protein: CAGSVSPGPEQCF. CDR3 in DNA: TGTGCCGGCAGCGTATCCCCAGGGCCTGAGCAGTGCTTC.

The chain links TRBV30 to TRBJ2-3; 10 nucleotides line up with TRBD2. CDR3 length: 15 residues. In germline, CDR1 is GTSNPN, CDR2 SVGIG (reference sequence). With 2 bases clipped from V and 8 bases from J, the junction kept 10 bases outside the gene matches. CDR3 in amino acids: CAWSPLAGAGGTQYF. CDR3 DNA: TGTGCCTGGAGTCCGCTAGCGGGAGCGGGGGGTACGCAGTATTTT.

In regard to this clonotype: A read error is likely, as this CDR3 ends without the conserved phenylalanine or tryptophan. It is unclear where the CDR3 begins or ends on the DNA, so no DNA is shown, and the CDR3 is as TCRdb lists it. The chain has TRBV6-5 and TRBJ1-6; no check of the table's D call, TRBD1, against the DNA was made. The V gene's germline CDR1 is MNHEY and CDR2 SVGAGI. The CDR3 is 12 amino acids long, termini counted. This chain's CDR3 is CASRPQGGPLLV.

V usage is TRBV12-1 and J usage is TRBJ2-3; the table's TRBD1 call for D was not verified on the DNA. TRBV12-1 is described as a pseudogene. The CDR3 totals 18 residues. This CDR3 reads CASCFAQTGYRLTETQYF. The CDR3 region has the DNA TGTGCCAGCTGCTTTGCCCAGACAGGGTATCGTCTCACAGAAACGCAGTATTTT.

Of note for this clonotype: Because the CDR3 is missing its conserved closing phenylalanine or tryptophan, this is likely a read error. The rearrangement links TRBV11-3 to TRBJ2-2; 8 bases are shared with TRBD2. This CDR3 region has 16 residues. Germline V gene lookup returns CDR1 SGHNT and CDR2 YENEEA. The DNA for the CDR3 is TGTGCCAGCAGCTTTGGTAGCGGGGTCCACACAGGGGAGCTGTTTTCT. Its protein is CASSFGSGVHTGELFS.